The clone carrying this T cell receptor beta chain was counted a few times. Its antigen is not identified. This sample was included in a study of immune cell composition in non-small cell lung cancer. Findings and limits, study-wide: In adenocarcinoma, maximal tumour-associated clone frequency tracked TIL tumour reactivity. Approximately 73% of squamous and under 35% of adenocarcinoma cases had tumour-associated clones >0.5%.

Germline V gene data show CDR1 as MNHEY and CDR2 as SVGAGI. The CDR3 runs to 15 residues. V lost 6 bases to trimming and J lost 0 bases; unmatched junction nucleotides: 4. Assay used: immunoSEQ multiplex PCR; TCRdb lists only in-frame clones, some missing. Of 3,200 or so clones in the sample, 86% were seen once. The specimen sequenced was lung tumor tissue. The gene calls are TRBV6-5 and TRBJ2-2; 7 bases match TRBD1. This TCR came from a human donor with non-small cell lung cancer. DNA for the CDR3: TGTGCCAGCAGCAGGGGGACGGCGAACACCGGGGAGCTGTTTTTT. It is translated as CASSRGTANTGELFF.